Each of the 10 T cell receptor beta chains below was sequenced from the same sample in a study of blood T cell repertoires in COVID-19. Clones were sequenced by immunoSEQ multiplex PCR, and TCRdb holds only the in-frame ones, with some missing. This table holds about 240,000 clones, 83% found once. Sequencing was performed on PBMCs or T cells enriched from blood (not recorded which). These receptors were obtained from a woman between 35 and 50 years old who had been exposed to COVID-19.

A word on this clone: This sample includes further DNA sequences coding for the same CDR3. Here the CDR3 DNA reads TGTGCCAGCAGCCGAGACAGGGACACTGAAGCTTTCTTT. Translation gives CASSRDRDTEAFF. J is TRBJ1-1 and V is TRBV6-5, with 7 bases that match TRBD1. The CDR3 spans 13 residues. With 6 bases clipped from V and 3 bases from J, the junction kept 4 bases outside the gene matches. CDR1 is MNHEY, CDR2 SVGAGI, per germline.

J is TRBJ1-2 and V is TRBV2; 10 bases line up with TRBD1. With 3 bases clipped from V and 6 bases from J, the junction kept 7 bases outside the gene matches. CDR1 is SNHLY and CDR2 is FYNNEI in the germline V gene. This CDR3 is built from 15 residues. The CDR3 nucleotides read TGTGCCAGCAGTGAGGTGACAGGGGGCAGGCATGGCTACACCTTC. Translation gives CASSEVTGGRHGYTF.

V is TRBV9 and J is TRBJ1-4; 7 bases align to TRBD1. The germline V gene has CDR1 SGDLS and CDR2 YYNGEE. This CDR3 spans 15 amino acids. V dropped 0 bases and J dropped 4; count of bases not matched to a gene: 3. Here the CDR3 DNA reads TGTGCCAGCAGCGTAGGGGACAGATTTAATGAAAAACTGTTTTTT. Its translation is CASSVGDRFNEKLFF.

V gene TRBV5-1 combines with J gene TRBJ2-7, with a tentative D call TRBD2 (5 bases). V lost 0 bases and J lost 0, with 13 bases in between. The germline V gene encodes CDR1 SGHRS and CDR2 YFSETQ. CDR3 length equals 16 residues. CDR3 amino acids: CASSLGTQQSSYEQYF. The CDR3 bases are TGCGCCAGCAGCTTGGGGACTCAACAGAGCTCCTACGAGCAGTACTTC. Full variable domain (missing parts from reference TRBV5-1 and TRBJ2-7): KAGVTQTPRYLIKTRGQQVTLSCSPISGHRSVSWYQQTPGQGLQFLFEYFSETQRNKGNFPGRFSGRQFSNSRSEMNVSTLELGDSALYLCASSLGTQQSSYEQYFGPGTRLTVT.

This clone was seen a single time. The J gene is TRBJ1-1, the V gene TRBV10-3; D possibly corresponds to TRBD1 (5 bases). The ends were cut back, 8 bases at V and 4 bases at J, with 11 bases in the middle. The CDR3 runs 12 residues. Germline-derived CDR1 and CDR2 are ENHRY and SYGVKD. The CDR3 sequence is CAIDQGGTEAFF. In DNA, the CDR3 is TGTGCCATCGATCAGGGTGGCACTGAAGCTTTCTTT.

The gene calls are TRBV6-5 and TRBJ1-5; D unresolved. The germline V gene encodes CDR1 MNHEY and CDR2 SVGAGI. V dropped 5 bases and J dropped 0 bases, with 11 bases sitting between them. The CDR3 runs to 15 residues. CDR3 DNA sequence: TGTGCCAGCAGTCGTGACATGACTAGCAATCAGCCCCAGCATTTT. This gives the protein CASSRDMTSNQPQHF.

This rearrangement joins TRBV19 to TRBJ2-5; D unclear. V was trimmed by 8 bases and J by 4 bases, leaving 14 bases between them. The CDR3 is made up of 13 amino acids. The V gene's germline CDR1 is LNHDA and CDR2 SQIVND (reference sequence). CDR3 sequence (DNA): TGTGCCAGTGTCGACACGGCGAGAGAGACCCAGTACTTC. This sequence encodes CASVDTARETQYF. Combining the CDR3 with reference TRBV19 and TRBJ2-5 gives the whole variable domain DGGITQSPKYLFRKEGQNVTLSCEQNLNHDAMYWYRQDPGQGLRLIYYSQIVNDFQKGDIAEGYSVSREKKESFPLTVTSAQKNPTAFYLCASVDTARETQYFGPGTRLLVL.

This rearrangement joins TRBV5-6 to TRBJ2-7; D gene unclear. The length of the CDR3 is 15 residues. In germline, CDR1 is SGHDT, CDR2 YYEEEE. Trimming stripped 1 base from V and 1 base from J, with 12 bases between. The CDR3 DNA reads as TGTGCCAGCAGCTTGTTTCGGTCTTGGTCCTACGAGCAGTACTTC. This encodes CASSLFRSWSYEQYF.

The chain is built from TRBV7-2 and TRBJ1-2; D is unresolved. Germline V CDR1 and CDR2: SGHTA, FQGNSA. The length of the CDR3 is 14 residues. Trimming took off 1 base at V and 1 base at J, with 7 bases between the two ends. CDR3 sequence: CASSLVRDNYGYTF. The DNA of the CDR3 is TGTGCCAGCAGCTTAGTGCGGGATAACTATGGCTACACCTTC.

CDR3 DNA: TGTGCCAGCAGTAAACCACCGGGACAGAACTACACCTTC. Translated: CASSKPPGQNYTF. The J gene is TRBJ1-2, the V gene TRBV12-3 or TRBV12-4, with 7 bases matching TRBD1. J was trimmed by 10 bases and V by 5 bases; bases with no gene match: 10. The CDR3 is 13 residues long.